The T cell receptor beta chain under discussion was sequenced for a study of patients and donors after allogeneic stem cell transplantation. CDR3 length: 12 amino acids. V was clipped by 3 bases and J by 7 bases, with 7 bases between them. One entry per CDR3 protein results from TCRdb running MiXCR on the RT-PCR reads. The table has around 150,000 distinct CDR3 sequences, approximately 37% seen once. The sample was blood, either unsorted or a sorted T cell fraction (not recorded which). The V and J genes are TRBV12-3 or TRBV12-4 and TRBJ1-3; D is uncertain. This receptor was taken from a human donor who was either an allogeneic HSCT recipient or a stem cell or donor lymphocyte infusion donor (not recorded which). It is not recorded whose cells these are; they may come from a transplant donor. The chain's CDR3 is CASSLGRNTIYF. The CDR3, as DNA: TGTGCCAGCAGTTTGGGGAGGAACACCATATATTTT.